The 15 T cell receptor beta chains listed next were all sequenced from one sample in a study of blood T cell repertoires in COVID-19. The protocol was immunoSEQ multiplex PCR, while the TCRdb copy is restricted to in-frame clones and leaves out a portion. The table lists 95,000 or so clones, more than 65% of them singletons. The sequencing sample was made of peripheral blood. The receptors were sampled from a woman of 80 years or more with active or convalescent COVID-19.

V is TRBV9 and J is TRBJ2-3; D possibly corresponds to TRBD1 (5 bases). Trimming cost V 0 bases and J 5 bases, with 7 bases left between them. Germline loops: CDR1 SGDLS, CDR2 YYNGEE. The CDR3 spans 13 residues. The CDR3 region is CASSVAGRDTQYF. CDR3 nucleotide sequence: TGTGCCAGCAGCGTAGCAGGGCGAGATACGCAGTATTTT.

There are a few counts of this clone. V is TRBV5-6 and J is TRBJ2-7, with D tentatively TRBD2 (5 bases). CDR3 length: 13 residues. Looked up from germline, CDR1 is SGHDT and CDR2 is YYEEEE. Trimming removed 4 bases at V and 3 bases at J, with 11 bases between. For the CDR3, the DNA is TGTGCCAGCAGCAGGAAGCGGAGCTACGAGCAGTACTTC. This codes for CASSRKRSYEQYF.

This clone was found a few times. The rearrangement joins TRBV19 to TRBJ2-1, with 8 nucleotides matching TRBD1. The length of the CDR3 is 16 residues. After removal of 5 bases from V and 0 bases from J, the junction contained 6 bases not matched to a gene. Germline V gene data show CDR1 as LNHDA and CDR2 as SQIVND (reference sequence). The CDR3 protein is CASSGRTGSSYNEQFF. DNA for the CDR3: TGTGCCAGTAGTGGCAGGACAGGGAGCTCCTACAATGAGCAGTTCTTC.

The gene calls are TRBV6-1 and TRBJ2-2; 10 bases line up with TRBD1. J was trimmed by 0 bases and V by 8 bases; bases with no gene match: 3. Germline assignment: CDR1 MNHNS and CDR2 SASEGT. The CDR3 is made up of 15 amino acids. CDR3 loop: CASDRGLSNTGELFF. The CDR3 region has the DNA TGTGCCAGCGACAGGGGGCTTTCGAACACCGGGGAGCTGTTTTTT.

This chain links TRBV29-1 with TRBJ2-3; TRBD1 is a possible D gene (6 bases). Germline CDR1 and CDR2: SQVTM and ANQGSEA. The CDR3 is 14 residues long. Trimming shortened V by 5 bases and J by 5 bases, and 17 bases separated the two germline ends. CDR3: CSVWDILSGDTQYF. In DNA form, the CDR3 reads TGCAGCGTTTGGGACATACTCTCGGGAGATACGCAGTATTTT.

This chain joins TRBV6-5 and TRBJ1-1, with D possibly being TRBD1 (5 bases). This CDR3 comprises 16 residues. Looked up from germline, CDR1 is MNHEY and CDR2 is SVGAGI. V was cut by 2 bases and J by 5 bases, with 18 bases left in between. CDR3: CASSYEPQGLETEAFF. CDR3 nucleotide sequence: TGTGCCAGCAGTTACGAACCCCAGGGATTGGAGACTGAAGCTTTCTTT.

The rearrangement uses TRBV27 and TRBJ1-2, with 10 bases that match TRBD1. This CDR3 spans 16 amino acids. J lost 3 bases, V lost 4 bases, and 8 bases had no gene match. The germline V gene has CDR1 MNHEY and CDR2 SMNVEV (reference sequence). The CDR3 sequence is CASSWTHGTGDYGYTF. Written as DNA, the CDR3 is TGTGCCAGCAGTTGGACCCACGGGACAGGGGACTATGGCTACACCTTC.

This clone has only a few counts. This chain links TRBV10-1 with TRBJ2-5; D possibly corresponds to TRBD1 (6 bases). This CDR3 region has 13 residues. CDR1 WNHNN and CDR2 SYGVQD come from the germline V gene (reference sequence). Trimming cost V 10 bases and J 7 bases, with 19 bases left between them. The CDR3 here is CATATGGVGTQYF. CDR3 nucleotides: TGCGCCACCGCGACAGGCGGCGTCGGGACCCAGTACTTC.

In this sample, this clone turned up once. The chain recombines TRBV19 with TRBJ2-5; the match to TRBD1 covers 7 bases. From germline, CDR1 is LNHDA and CDR2 SQIVND (reference sequence). The CDR3 sequence is 14 residues long. V lost 6 bases, J lost 0 bases, and 4 bases stayed unmatched. The CDR3 DNA reads TGTGCCAGTAGCGACAGGGCCAACCAAGAGACCCAGTACTTC. Its protein is CASSDRANQETQYF.

V gene TRBV4-2 combines with J gene TRBJ1-2, with D possibly TRBD1 on 6 matching bases. The CDR3 spans 19 residues. V lost 0 bases to trimming and J lost 5 bases, with 25 bases between them. Germline V lookup: CDR1 LGHNA, CDR2 YNFKEQ. The CDR3 sequence is CASSQDRYRTATPTYGYTF. In DNA form, the CDR3 reads TGTGCCAGCAGCCAAGACCGGTACAGGACAGCAACCCCAACTTATGGCTACACCTTC.

J is TRBJ2-3 and V is TRBV5-6, with D possibly being TRBD2 (6 bases). The CDR3 length is 16 residues. The germline CDR1 and CDR2 sequences are SGHDT and YYEEEE. V lost 7 bases and J lost 2, with 20 bases in between. CDR3 coding DNA: TGTGCCAGCCGTCGGGGGAGGTGGGAGTCCACAGATACGCAGTATTTT. Translating it yields CASRRGRWESTDTQYF.

V gene TRBV3-1 (or the pseudogene TRBV3-2) combines with J gene TRBJ2-7; 9 positions match TRBD1. This CDR3 has 15 amino acids. Germline CDR1 LGHDT, CDR2 YNNKEL (reference sequence). Losses at the gene ends were 4 bases for V and 5 bases for J; bases not matched to a gene: 9. CDR3 bases: TGTGCCAGCAGCCTACCGGGACAGGGTTCCCACGAGCAGTACTTC. Amino acids: CASSLPGQGSHEQYF.

The chain has TRBV6-1 and TRBJ2-7; possible D gene TRBD1, 5 bases. Between the trimmed V and J ends, which lost 0 bases and 6 bases, there was a span of 12 bases. This CDR3 comprises 14 residues. The germline CDR1 and CDR2 sequences are MNHNS and SASEGT. CDR3 loop: CASSEAGLALEQYF. The CDR3 DNA reads as TGTGCCAGCAGTGAAGCGGGGCTCGCCCTCGAGCAGTACTTC.

V usage is TRBV5-1 and J usage is TRBJ2-7; D is perhaps TRBD1 (6 bases). Trimming pared 0 bases from V and 3 bases from J, leaving 13 bases between. This CDR3 region has 15 residues. CDR1 SGHRS and CDR2 YFSETQ come from the germline V gene. Written as DNA, the CDR3 is TGCGCCAGCAGCTTGGGCCCTGACAGGATCTACGAGCAGTACTTC. It yields the protein CASSLGPDRIYEQYF. Drawing the rest from reference TRBV5-1 and TRBJ2-7, the complete variable domain is KAGVTQTPRYLIKTRGQQVTLSCSPISGHRSVSWYQQTPGQGLQFLFEYFSETQRNKGNFPGRFSGRQFSNSRSEMNVSTLELGDSALYLCASSLGPDRIYEQYFGPGTRLTVT.

The count of this clone is one. The chain joins TRBV5-1 to TRBJ2-3; D might be TRBD2 (6 bases). Trimming stripped 0 bases from V and 6 bases from J, with 14 bases between. The CDR3 runs 15 residues. CDR1 is SGHRS and CDR2 is YFSETQ in the germline V gene. This CDR3 reads CASSLASGLLDTQYF. In nucleotides, the CDR3 is TGCGCCAGCAGCTTGGCCAGCGGGCTGTTGGATACGCAGTATTTT.